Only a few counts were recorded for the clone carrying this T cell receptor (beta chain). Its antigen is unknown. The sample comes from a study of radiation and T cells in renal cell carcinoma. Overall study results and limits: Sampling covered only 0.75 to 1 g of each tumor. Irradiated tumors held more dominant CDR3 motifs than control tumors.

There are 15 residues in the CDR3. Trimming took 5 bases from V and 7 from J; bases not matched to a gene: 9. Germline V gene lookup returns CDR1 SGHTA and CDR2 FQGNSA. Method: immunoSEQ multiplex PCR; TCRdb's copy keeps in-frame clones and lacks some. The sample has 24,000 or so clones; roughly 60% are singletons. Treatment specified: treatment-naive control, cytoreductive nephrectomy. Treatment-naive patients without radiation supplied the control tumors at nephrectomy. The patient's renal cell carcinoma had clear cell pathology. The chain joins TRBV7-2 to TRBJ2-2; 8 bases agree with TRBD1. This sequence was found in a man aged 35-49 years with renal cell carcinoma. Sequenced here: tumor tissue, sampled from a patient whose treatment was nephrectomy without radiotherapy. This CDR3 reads CASSPGGIDGGELFF. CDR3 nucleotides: TGTGCCAGCAGCCCAGGGGGCATCGATGGCGGGGAGCTGTTTTTT.